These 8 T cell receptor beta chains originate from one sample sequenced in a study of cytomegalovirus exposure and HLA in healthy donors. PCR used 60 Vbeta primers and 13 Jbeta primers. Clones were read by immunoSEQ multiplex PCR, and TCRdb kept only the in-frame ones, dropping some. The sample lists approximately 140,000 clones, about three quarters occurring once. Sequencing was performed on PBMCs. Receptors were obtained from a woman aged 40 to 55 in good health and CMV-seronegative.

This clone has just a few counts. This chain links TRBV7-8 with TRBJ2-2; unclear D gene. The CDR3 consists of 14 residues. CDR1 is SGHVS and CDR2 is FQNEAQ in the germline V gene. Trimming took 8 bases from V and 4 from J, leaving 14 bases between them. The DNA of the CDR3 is TGTGCCAGCTTCAGAACCGATCTCACCGGGGAGCTGTTTTTT. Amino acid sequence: CASFRTDLTGELFF.

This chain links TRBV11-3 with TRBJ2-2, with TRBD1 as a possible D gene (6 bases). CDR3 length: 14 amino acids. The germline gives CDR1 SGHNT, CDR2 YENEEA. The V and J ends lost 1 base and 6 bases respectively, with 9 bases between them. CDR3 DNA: TGTGCCAGCAGCTTAGCACAGGGTTCCGGGGAGCTGTTTTTT. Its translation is CASSLAQGSGELFF.

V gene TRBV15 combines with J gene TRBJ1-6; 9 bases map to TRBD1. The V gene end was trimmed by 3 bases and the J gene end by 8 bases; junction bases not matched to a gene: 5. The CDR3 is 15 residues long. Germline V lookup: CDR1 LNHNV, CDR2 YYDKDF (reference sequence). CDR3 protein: CATSRAGQGYSPLHF. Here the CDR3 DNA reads TGTGCCACCAGCAGGGCGGGACAGGGATATTCACCCCTCCACTTT.

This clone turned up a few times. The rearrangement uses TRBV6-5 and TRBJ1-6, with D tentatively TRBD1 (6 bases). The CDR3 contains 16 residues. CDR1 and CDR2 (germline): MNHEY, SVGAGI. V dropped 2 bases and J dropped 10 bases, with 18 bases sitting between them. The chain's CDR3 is CASSYGGPSLGSPLHF. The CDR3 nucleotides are TGTGCCAGCAGTTACGGGGGCCCTTCTTTGGGATCACCCCTCCACTTT.

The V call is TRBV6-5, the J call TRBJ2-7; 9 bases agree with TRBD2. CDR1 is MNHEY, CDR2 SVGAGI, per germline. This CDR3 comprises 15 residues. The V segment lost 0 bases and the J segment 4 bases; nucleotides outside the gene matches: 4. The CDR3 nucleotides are TGTGCCAGCAGTTACTCGGCTAGCGGGGCGTACGAGCAGTACTTC. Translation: CASSYSASGAYEQYF.

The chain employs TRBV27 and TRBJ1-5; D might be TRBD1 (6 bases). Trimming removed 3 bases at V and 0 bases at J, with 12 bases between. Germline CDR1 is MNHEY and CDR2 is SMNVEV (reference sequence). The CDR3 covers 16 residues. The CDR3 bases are TGTGCCAGCAGTTTCAGGGGCTCGGATAGCAATCAGCCCCAGCATTTT. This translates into CASSFRGSDSNQPQHF.

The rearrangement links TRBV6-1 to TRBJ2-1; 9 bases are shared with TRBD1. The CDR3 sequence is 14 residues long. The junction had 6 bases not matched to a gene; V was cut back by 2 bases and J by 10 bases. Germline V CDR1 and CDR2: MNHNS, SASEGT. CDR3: CASSERTGVKEQFF. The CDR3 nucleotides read TGTGCCAGCAGTGAAAGGACAGGGGTGAAAGAGCAGTTCTTC.

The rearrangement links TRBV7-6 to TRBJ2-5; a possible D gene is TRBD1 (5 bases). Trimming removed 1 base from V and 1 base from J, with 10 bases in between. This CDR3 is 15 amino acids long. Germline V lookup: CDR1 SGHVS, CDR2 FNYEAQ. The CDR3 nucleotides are TGTGCCAGCAGCTTAGACAGGTACAGCCAAGAGACCCAGTACTTC. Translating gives CASSLDRYSQETQYF. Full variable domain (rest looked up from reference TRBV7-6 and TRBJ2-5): GAGVSQSPRYKVTKRGQDVALRCDPISGHVSLYWYRQALGQGPEFLTYFNYEAQQDKSGLPNDRFSAERPEGSISTLTIQRTEQRDSAMYRCASSLDRYSQETQYFGPGTRLLVL.